Presented here are 24 T cell receptor beta chains from one specimen sequenced in a study of CD8 T cells in Susac syndrome. The authors reverse transcribed roughly 0.5 to 1 ug RNA with random hexamers. MiXCR was run by TCRdb on the immunoSEQ multiplex PCR reads, yielding one entry per CDR3 protein. The repertoire holds 150,000 to 200,000 distinct CDR3 sequences, with roughly 93% as singletons. Sequences were obtained from CD4+ T cells from PBMCs. These receptors were collected from a human donor in good health.

The chain carries TRBV6-6 and TRBJ2-7; D tentatively fits TRBD1 or TRBD2 (5 bases each). The CDR3 consists of 15 residues. The V end was cut by 5 bases, the J end by 5 bases, with 19 bases between. In germline, CDR1 is MNHNY, CDR2 SVGAGI (reference sequence). The CDR3 loop is CASSVPIRGLDEQYF. The CDR3 DNA is TGTGCCAGCAGTGTCCCTATTCGGGGCCTTGACGAGCAGTACTTC.

The chain is built from TRBV18 and TRBJ2-7, with 11 bases lining up with TRBD2. CDR1 KGHSH and CDR2 LQKENI come from the germline V gene. After removal of 3 bases from V and 4 bases from J, the junction contained 2 bases not matched to a gene. This CDR3 comprises 14 residues. The CDR3 DNA reads as TGTGCCAGCTCACCTGGGACTAGCGGTTACGAGCAGTACTTC. It translates to CASSPGTSGYEQYF.

This clonotype showed up just once. The gene calls are TRBV6-1 and TRBJ2-6; D gene uncertain. Germline CDR1 and CDR2: MNHNS and SASEGT. Trimming took off 7 bases at V and 4 bases at J, with 8 bases between the two ends. This CDR3 is 13 amino acids long. The CDR3 nucleotides are TGTGCCAGCAAGATACAGGGGGCCAACGTCCTGACTTTC. Its protein product is CASKIQGANVLTF.

CDR3 DNA sequence: TGTGCCTGGGAAAGACAGGGGGCGACTGAAGCTTTCTTT. This sequence encodes CAWERQGATEAFF. J is TRBJ1-1 and V is TRBV30; 10 bases match TRBD1. The CDR3 spans 13 residues. Germline lookup yields CDR1 GTSNPN and CDR2 SVGIG (reference sequence). Trimming removed 5 bases from V and 5 bases from J; junction bases left unmatched: 5.

The gene calls are TRBV2 and TRBJ2-6; the D gene is possibly TRBD2 (5 bases). V shed 11 bases and J shed 0 bases, with 14 bases lying between them. The CDR3 has 15 amino acids. The germline CDR1 and CDR2 sequences are SNHLY and FYNNEI. In DNA, the CDR3 is TGTGCCTCCGCGGGCATTTTCTCTGGGGCCAACGTCCTGACTTTC. Its protein product is CASAGIFSGANVLTF.

The chain uses TRBV7-9 and TRBJ2-5; TRBD2 agrees at 7 bases. CDR3 size: 13 residues. After removal of 4 bases from V and 5 bases from J, the junction contained 4 bases not matched to a gene. Per the germline V gene, CDR1 is SEHNR and CDR2 is FQNEAQ (reference sequence). The CDR3 sequence: CASSSVGGETQYF. CDR3 DNA: TGTGCCAGCAGCTCAGTGGGGGGGGAGACCCAGTACTTC.

The chain has TRBV9 and TRBJ2-2; perhaps TRBD2 as D (5 bases). The CDR3 consists of 19 residues. In germline, CDR1 is SGDLS, CDR2 YYNGEE. V was shortened by 0 bases and J by 4 bases, with 22 bases between the two germline ends. The CDR3 nucleotides read TGTGCCAGCAGCGTAGATAAGAGGCATCCCCTAAGCGGCACCGGGGAGCTGTTTTTT. This codes for CASSVDKRHPLSGTGELFF.

The chain carries TRBV6-2 or TRBV6-3 and TRBJ1-1; TRBD1 agrees at 8 bases. From germline, CDR1 is MNHEY and CDR2 SVGEGT. The CDR3 has 15 residues. V lost 4 bases and J lost 6; bases outside the gene matches: 10. CDR3 in amino acids: CASSSLTGAMAEAFF. The CDR3 region has the DNA TGTGCCAGCAGTTCCCTGACAGGGGCGATGGCTGAAGCTTTCTTT.

This clonotype occurred once. V usage is TRBV4-1 and J usage is TRBJ1-2; tentative D call: TRBD1 (5 bases). The CDR3 totals 15 residues. Per the germline V gene, CDR1 is MGHRA and CDR2 is YSYEKL. V was shortened by 1 base and J by 2 bases, with 11 bases between the two germline ends. The CDR3 reads CASSQGLGPNYGYTF. The CDR3 nucleotides are TGCGCCAGCAGCCAAGGTCTGGGACCGAACTATGGCTACACCTTC.

J is TRBJ2-1 and V is TRBV7-9, with 7 nucleotides matching TRBD1. Germline lookup yields CDR1 SEHNR and CDR2 FQNEAQ (reference sequence). This CDR3 spans 14 amino acids. The trim removed 2 bases at V and 6 bases at J, leaving 4 bases unmatched. CDR3 DNA: TGTGCCAGCAGCTTAAGAGGGGACAGCAATGAGCAGTTCTTC. Translated: CASSLRGDSNEQFF.

The J gene is TRBJ1-2, the V gene TRBV6-1; D is uncertain. Trimming cost V 0 bases and J 4 bases, with 9 bases left between them. CDR1 is MNHNS, CDR2 SASEGT, per germline. This CDR3 has 14 amino acids. Here the CDR3 DNA reads TGTGCCAGCAGTGAAGCTAGTCTCCTCTATGGCTACACCTTC. This codes for CASSEASLLYGYTF.

The V gene is TRBV20-1, the J gene TRBJ2-7; tentative D call: TRBD1 (5 bases). V lost 0 bases and J 3 bases, leaving 9 bases between the germline ends. The CDR3 spans 13 residues. Germline-derived CDR1 and CDR2 are DFQATT and SNEGSKA (reference sequence). CDR3 protein: CSARDGQGYEQYF. The CDR3 DNA follows: TGCAGTGCTAGAGATGGGCAGGGCTACGAGCAGTACTTC.

This clonotype appeared once. This sequence joins TRBV21-1 and TRBJ2-7; the table's TRBD1 call for D was not verified on the DNA. TRBV21-1 is tagged as a pseudogene. The CDR3 has 14 residues. CDR3 region: CASSGTGAALEQYF. CDR3 nucleotide sequence: TGTGCCAGCAGCGGGACAGGGGCCGCCCTCGAGCAGTACTTC.

This chain uses TRBV7-2 with TRBJ1-5, with TRBD1 matching over 9 bases. V lost 5 bases to trimming and J lost 0 bases; unmatched junction nucleotides: 8. The CDR3 loop spans 17 amino acids. The V gene's germline CDR1 is SGHTA and CDR2 FQGNSA. The CDR3 here is CASSRGTGITSNQPQHF. The CDR3 region has the DNA TGTGCCAGCAGCCGCGGGACAGGGATAACTAGCAATCAGCCCCAGCATTTT.

The rearrangement uses TRBV7-9 and TRBJ2-5, with 11 bases lining up with TRBD2. The germline CDR1 and CDR2 sequences are SEHNR and FQNEAQ (reference sequence). The CDR3 extends over 13 amino acids. Losses at the gene ends were 10 bases for V and 4 bases for J; bases not matched to a gene: 5. The CDR3 here is CATKTSGGETQYF. The CDR3 DNA reads TGTGCCACCAAAACTAGCGGGGGAGAGACCCAGTACTTC.

This clonotype showed up just once. The rearrangement uses TRBV7-8 and TRBJ2-5; no definite D call. Per germline, CDR1 SGHVS and CDR2 FQNEAQ. Between the trimmed V and J ends, which lost 8 bases and 1 base, there was a span of 11 bases. This CDR3 region has 13 residues. As DNA, the CDR3 is TGTGCCAGCGGTGTTGGGATCCAAGAGACCCAGTACTTC. It encodes CASGVGIQETQYF. The full variable domain, rest sourced from reference TRBV7-8 and TRBJ2-5, is GAGVSQSPRYKVAKRGQDVALRCDPISGHVSLFWYQQALGQGPEFLTYFQNEAQLDKSGLPSDRFFAERPEGSVSTLKIQRTQQEDSAVYLCASGVGIQETQYFGPGTRLLVL.

This rearrangement joins TRBV20-1 to TRBJ1-5; 12 nucleotides align to TRBD1. Germline CDR1 DFQATT, CDR2 SNEGSKA (reference sequence). The CDR3 length is 15 residues. V shed 5 bases, J shed 2 bases, and the junction held 4 bases outside the gene matches. Written as DNA, the CDR3 is TGCAGTGCTCGGGGACAGGGGGCGCGCAATCAGCCCCAGCATTTT. It yields the protein CSARGQGARNQPQHF.

The chain couples TRBV20-1 to TRBJ2-7, with a weak D call TRBD2 (6 bases). This CDR3 has 15 residues. V shed 6 bases and J shed 0 bases, with 18 bases lying between them. Germline lookup yields CDR1 DFQATT and CDR2 SNEGSKA (reference sequence). The CDR3 protein is CSAPYQASVSYEQYF. The CDR3 nucleotides are TGCAGTGCCCCCTACCAGGCTAGCGTCTCCTACGAGCAGTACTTC.

The V call is TRBV6-5, the J call TRBJ1-2; D possibly corresponds to TRBD1 (5 bases). Deletions cut 7 bases from V and 10 bases from J, with 19 bases between. This CDR3 is 13 amino acids long. CDR1 MNHEY and CDR2 SVGAGI come from the germline V gene. The CDR3 DNA reads TGTGCCAGCAACACGGTAAACGAGGGGAACTACACCTTC. Its protein product is CASNTVNEGNYTF.

The J gene is TRBJ1-3, the V gene TRBV15; D not resolved. This CDR3 spans 16 amino acids. Germline CDR1 reads LNHNV; CDR2 reads YYDKDF (reference sequence). The V gene lost 0 bases and the J gene lost 3 bases, with 12 bases spanning the gap. The CDR3 sequence: CATSRDTTGVGNTIYF. The CDR3 DNA sequence: TGTGCCACCAGCAGAGATACCACTGGAGTTGGAAACACCATATATTTT.

The chain has TRBV29-1 and TRBJ2-3; D may be TRBD2 (5 bases). The CDR3 is 11 amino acids. With 5 bases removed from V and 8 bases from J, the gap between germline ends came to 11 bases. Germline assignment: CDR1 SQVTM and CDR2 ANQGSEA. DNA of the CDR3: TGCAGCGTTTCCCCCGGGGTTACGCAGTATTTT. The encoded protein is CSVSPGVTQYF.

The genes are TRBV7-9 and TRBJ2-3, with D maybe TRBD2 (6 bases). V dropped 0 bases and J dropped 5 bases, with 6 bases sitting between them. Germline lookup yields CDR1 SEHNR and CDR2 FQNEAQ (reference sequence). The CDR3 extends over 13 amino acids. The CDR3 is CASSLAGRDTQYF. The CDR3 region has the DNA TGTGCCAGCAGCTTAGCCGGGAGAGATACGCAGTATTTT.

This clonotype has just one count. The CDR3 DNA reads as TGTGCCAGCACCTCACCATCCTCTGGGGCCAACGTCCTGACTTTC. Its translation: CASTSPSSGANVLTF. The V gene is TRBV5-4, the J gene TRBJ2-6; no firm D call. From germline, CDR1 is SGHNT and CDR2 YYREEE (reference sequence). V shed 6 bases and J shed 0 bases, with 10 bases lying between them. The CDR3 has 15 amino acids.

Worth noting for this clonotype: A junction boundary mismatches the germline segment, possibly from a read error. This sequence joins TRBV9 and TRBJ2-1, with D possibly being TRBD2 (6 bases). The CDR3 is 15 residues long. Per the germline V gene, CDR1 is SGDLS and CDR2 is YYNGEE. CDR3 nucleotides: TGTGCCAGCAGCGTAGCGGGGACTTCCTCCAATGAGCAGTTCTTC. Translating it yields CASSVAGTSSNEQFF.